The T cell receptor beta chain under discussion was sequenced for a study of T cell clonotyping in hematopoietic cell transplantation. Study-wide results and caveats: Higher Inverse Simpson Index values in graft donor and pretransplant recipient predicted broader posttransplant TCR diversity.

For this clone: What it binds is unknown.

Recipient blood drawn about 28 days pretransplant and days 30, 100, 180 after. Per the germline V gene, CDR1 is SGHTA and CDR2 is FQGTGA. The CDR3 covers 15 residues. V was clipped by 2 bases and J by 0 bases, with 10 bases between them. The method was immunoSEQ multiplex PCR; TCRdb's version includes in-frame clones alone and lacks a portion of them. This sample has about 29,000 clones; about 94% occur once, and the top ten carry about 10%. This TCR was sampled from a female patient aged 50-59 years who had an allogeneic stem cell transplant from a related donor, so the T cells may come from the graft donor. Some clones in this sample may be carry-over from other donors' samples. The V and J genes are TRBV7-3 and TRBJ1-2, with D perhaps TRBD1 (6 bases). This material consisted of PBMCs, taken 100 days after allogeneic stem cell transplant. CDR3 coding DNA: TGTGCCAGCAGCTTACGTCCAGGGGCTAACTATGGCTACACCTTC. Its translation: CASSLRPGANYGYTF.